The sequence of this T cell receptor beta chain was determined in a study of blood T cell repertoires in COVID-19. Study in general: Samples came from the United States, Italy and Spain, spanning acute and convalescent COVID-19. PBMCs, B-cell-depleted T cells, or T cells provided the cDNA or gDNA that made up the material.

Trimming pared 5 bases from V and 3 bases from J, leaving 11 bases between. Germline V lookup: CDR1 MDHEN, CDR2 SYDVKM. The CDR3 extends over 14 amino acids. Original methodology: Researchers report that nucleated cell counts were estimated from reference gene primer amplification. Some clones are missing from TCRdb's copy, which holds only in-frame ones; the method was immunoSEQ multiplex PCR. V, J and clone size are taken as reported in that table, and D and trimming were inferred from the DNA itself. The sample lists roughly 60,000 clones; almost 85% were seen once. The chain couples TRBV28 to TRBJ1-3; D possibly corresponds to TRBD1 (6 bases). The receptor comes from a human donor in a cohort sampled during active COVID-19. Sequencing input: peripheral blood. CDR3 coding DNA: TGTGCCAGCAGTCCCAACAGGGTTGGAAACACCATATATTTT. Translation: CASSPNRVGNTIYF.